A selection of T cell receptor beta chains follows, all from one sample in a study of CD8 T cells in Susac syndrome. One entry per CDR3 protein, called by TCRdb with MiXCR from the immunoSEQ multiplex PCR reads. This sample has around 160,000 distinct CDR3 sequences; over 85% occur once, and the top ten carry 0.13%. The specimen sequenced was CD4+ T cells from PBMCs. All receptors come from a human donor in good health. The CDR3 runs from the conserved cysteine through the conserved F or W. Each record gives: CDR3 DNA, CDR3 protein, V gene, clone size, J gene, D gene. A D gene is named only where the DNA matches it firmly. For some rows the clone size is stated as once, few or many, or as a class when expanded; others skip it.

TGTGCCAGCAGCGCGTACAGGGGGCTGTATGGCTACACCTTC	CASSAYRGLYGYTF	TRBV9	once	TRBJ1-2	TRBD1
TGTGCCAGCACCCCCTTAGGGGGTTTTAGCAATCAGCCCCAGCATTTT	CASTPLGGFSNQPQHF	TRBV28	NA	TRBJ1-5	NA
TGTGCCAGCAGCGAGGGCTTCTCCTACAATGAGCAGTTCTTC	CASSEGFSYNEQFF	TRBV9	NA	TRBJ2-1	NA
TGTGCCAGCGCGGGACAGGGGGGGACTGAAGCTTTCTTT	CASAGQGGTEAFF	TRBV10-3	NA	TRBJ1-1	TRBD1
TGTGCCATCAGAAACACCGGGGAGCTGTTTTTT	CAIRNTGELFF	TRBV10-3	NA	TRBJ2-2	NA
TGTGCCAGCAGTTTTAGCGGGGGGGGCTCCTACGAGCAGTACTTC	CASSFSGGGSYEQYF	TRBV6-5	few	TRBJ2-7	TRBD2
TGTGCCAGCAGCAATCTCTCTATAAGATACAATGAGCAGTTCTTC	CASSNLSIRYNEQFF	TRBV21-1	NA	TRBJ2-1	NA
TGTGCCAGCAGCTTCGACCAAGAGACCCAGTACTTC	CASSFDQETQYF	TRBV7-2	NA	TRBJ2-5	NA
TGTGCCAGCAGCCAAGAAGGGGACTGGGGAGCTTTCTTT	CASSQEGDWGAFF	TRBV3-1	NA	TRBJ1-1	NA
TGTGCCAGCAGCTTTCTGACTAGCACAGATACGCAGTATTTT	CASSFLTSTDTQYF	TRBV14	NA	TRBJ2-3	NA
TGTGCCAGCAGCCCCGAGAGGACTAGCTTCGCCGGGGAGCTGTTTTTT	CASSPERTSFAGELFF	TRBV7-2	NA	TRBJ2-2	TRBD2
TGTGCCAGCACCCCCCCAGCCGCAGATACGCAGTATTTT	CASTPPAADTQYF	TRBV6-5	NA	TRBJ2-3	NA
TGTGCCACCCAGGGTAGCACTGAAGCTTTCTTT	CATQGSTEAFF	TRBV3-1	NA	TRBJ1-1	NA
TGTGCCAGCTCACTCGGACATCAACAAGAGACCCAGTACTTC	CASSLGHQQETQYF	TRBV18	NA	TRBJ2-5	NA
TGCGCCAGCAGCTTGGACAGGGGAGCAGAGACCCAGTACTTC	CASSLDRGAETQYF	TRBV5-1	NA	TRBJ2-5	TRBD1
TGCAGTGCTCTCTGGGGGCAGGGGGCGCAGGACGAGCAGTACTTC	CSALWGQGAQDEQYF	TRBV20-1	NA	TRBJ2-7	TRBD1
TGCAGTGCAGTATGGGCTAGCGGGGCATACGAGCAGTACTTC	CSAVWASGAYEQYF	TRBV20-1	once	TRBJ2-7	TRBD2
TGTGCCAGTTCCCTTATTCGGGGGGGCTACTACAATGAGCAGTTCTTC	CASSLIRGGYYNEQFF	TRBV19	NA	TRBJ2-1	TRBD2
TGTGCCAGCAGCCCCCACGGACAGAACACTGAAGCTTTCTTT	CASSPHGQNTEAFF	TRBV3-1	NA	TRBJ1-1	NA
TGTGCCAGCAGCCCAGGGACTAGCGGGGGGCATACGCAGTATTTT	CASSPGTSGGHTQYF	TRBV4-2	NA	TRBJ2-3	TRBD2
TGTGCCAGCAGCCAAGATATAGGTTTCTATGGCTACACCTTC	CASSQDIGFYGYTF	TRBV3-1	NA	TRBJ1-2	NA
TGTGCCAGCAGCCAACCCCCGGACTATTCCGGGGAGCTGTTTTTT	CASSQPPDYSGELFF	TRBV3-1	NA	TRBJ2-2	NA
TGCAGTGCCCTCAGGCGGGACAGGGGAGGCGAGCAGTACTTC	CSALRRDRGGEQYF	TRBV20-1	NA	TRBJ2-7	TRBD1